This passage covers 25 T cell receptor beta chains from one sample sequenced in a study of CD8+ T cells in alopecia areata. RNA extraction and reverse transcription yielded cDNA as sequencing template. TCRdb's table, derived via immunoSEQ multiplex PCR, lists solely in-frame clones and lacks some. Of roughly 75,000 clones listed, 55% to 65% are singletons. The sample in question was CD8+ T cells sorted from blood, obtained at week 0. Source of these receptors: a human donor with alopecia areata.

V is TRBV7-8 and J is TRBJ1-6; D is perhaps TRBD1 (5 bases). CDR3 size: 13 residues. The germline V and J ends were trimmed by 3 bases and 8 bases, with 8 bases remaining between them. Germline lookup yields CDR1 SGHVS and CDR2 FQNEAQ. The CDR3 reads CASSLRGDSPLHF. In DNA, the CDR3 is TGTGCCAGCAGCTTGAGGGGCGATTCACCCCTCCACTTT. The full variable domain, completed using reference TRBV7-8 and TRBJ1-6, is GAGVSQSPRYKVAKRGQDVALRCDPISGHVSLFWYQQALGQGPEFLTYFQNEAQLDKSGLPSDRFFAERPEGSVSTLKIQRTQQEDSAVYLCASSLRGDSPLHFGNGTRLTVT.

This clone was counted only a few times. This chain uses TRBV7-9 with TRBJ2-7; TRBD1 agrees at 7 bases. This CDR3 is built from 16 residues. Trimming at V came to 0 bases and at J to 2 bases, leaving 7 bases not matched to a gene. CDR1 SEHNR and CDR2 FQNEAQ come from the germline V gene (reference sequence). CDR3 sequence reads: CASSLAGTADPYEQYF. DNA of the CDR3: TGTGCCAGCAGCTTAGCCGGGACAGCGGACCCCTACGAGCAGTACTTC.

This clone came up once. This chain links TRBV20-1 with TRBJ1-2; D gene uncertain. This CDR3 is built from 9 residues. Germline V gene lookup returns CDR1 DFQATT and CDR2 SNEGSKA (reference sequence). Between the trimmed V and J ends, which lost 6 bases and 10 bases, there was a span of 9 bases. CDR3 amino acids: CSAEPTYTF. CDR3 DNA sequence: TGCAGTGCCGAGCCTACCTACACCTTC.

The chain uses TRBV5-6 and TRBJ2-1; D may be TRBD1 or TRBD2 (5 bases each). The V and J ends lost 0 bases and 2 bases respectively, with 12 bases between them. The V gene's germline CDR1 is SGHDT and CDR2 YYEEEE. CDR3 length equals 16 residues. CDR3 loop: CASSLVVRDPYNEQFF. The DNA of the CDR3 is TGTGCCAGCAGCTTGGTCGTCAGGGACCCCTACAATGAGCAGTTCTTC.

V is TRBV4-3 and J is TRBJ2-7; 8 bases are shared with TRBD1. Germline CDR1 LGHNA, CDR2 YSLEER. There are 16 residues in the CDR3. V shed 2 bases, J shed 4 bases, and the junction held 10 bases outside the gene matches. CDR3 amino acids: CASSQTRDRRGYEQYF. The CDR3 bases are TGCGCCAGCAGCCAAACGCGGGACAGGCGAGGTTACGAGCAGTACTTC.

The chain links TRBV14 to TRBJ2-1; D uncertain. Trimming shortened V by 4 bases and J by 4 bases, and 5 bases separated the two germline ends. Germline CDR1 is SGHDN and CDR2 is FVKESK. There are 12 residues in the CDR3. CDR3 nucleotides: TGTGCCAGCAGCCGGGGATACAATGAGCAGTTCTTC. Amino acid sequence: CASSRGYNEQFF. Full variable domain (remainder filled in from reference TRBV14 and TRBJ2-1): EAGVTQFPSHSVIEKGQTVTLRCDPISGHDNLYWYRRVMGKEIKFLLHFVKESKQDESGMPNNRFLAERTGGTYSTLKVQPAELEDSGVYFCASSRGYNEQFFGPGTRLTVL.

This rearrangement joins TRBV7-8 to TRBJ2-1; tentatively, D is TRBD2 (6 bases). The CDR3 consists of 15 residues. Trimming removed 5 bases from V and 2 bases from J, with 13 bases in between. Germline V gene data show CDR1 as SGHVS and CDR2 as FQNEAQ. In DNA form, the CDR3 reads TGTGCCAGCAGCCCCTTAGCGGACACCTACAATGAGCAGTTCTTC. It encodes CASSPLADTYNEQFF.

The chain carries TRBV27 and TRBJ1-1, with 8 positions matching TRBD1. V shed 3 bases, J shed 1 base, and the junction held 1 base outside the gene matches. This CDR3 spans 14 amino acids. Per the germline V gene, CDR1 is MNHEY and CDR2 is SMNVEV (reference sequence). The CDR3 DNA reads as TGTGCCAGCAGTTTGGGGACAGGGAACACTGAAGCTTTCTTT. The encoded protein is CASSLGTGNTEAFF.

The chain carries TRBV21-1 and TRBJ2-4. TRBV21-1 corresponds to a pseudogene. This CDR3 is built from 14 residues. This chain's CDR3 is CASSRLLAKNIQYF. The CDR3, as DNA: TGTGCCAGCAGCCGGCTCCTAGCCAAAAACATTCAGTACTTC.

The chain recombines TRBV27 with TRBJ2-7; 9 nucleotides line up with TRBD2. This CDR3 is built from 15 residues. The germline gives CDR1 MNHEY, CDR2 SMNVEV (reference sequence). V gave up 5 bases and J gave up 2 bases; unmatched junction bases: 7. CDR3 sequence: CASSPIAGVPYEQYF. CDR3 in DNA: TGTGCCAGCAGTCCGATAGCGGGAGTGCCCTACGAGCAGTACTTC.

The count of this clone is one. J is TRBJ2-1 and V is TRBV5-1; 12 nucleotides align to TRBD1. This CDR3 comprises 17 residues. Germline assignment: CDR1 SGHRS and CDR2 YFSETQ. Trimming took 4 bases from V and 4 from J; bases not matched to a gene: 9. CDR3 sequence reads: CASSGGTGGASYNEQFF. The DNA for the CDR3 is TGCGCCAGCAGCGGAGGGACAGGGGGCGCGAGTTACAATGAGCAGTTCTTC.

The chain employs TRBV6-5 and TRBJ1-2; no clear D gene. Trimming pared 0 bases from V and 4 bases from J, leaving 15 bases between. From germline, CDR1 is MNHEY and CDR2 SVGAGI. This CDR3 is built from 16 residues. The CDR3 DNA reads as TGTGCCAGCAGTTACTCTCTAGGCCCGGTGGGCTATGGCTACACCTTC. Translated, it gives CASSYSLGPVGYGYTF.

This clone was observed a few times. The V gene is TRBV5-1, the J gene TRBJ2-7; tentatively, D is TRBD2 (5 bases). Trimming pared 2 bases from V and 0 bases from J, leaving 9 bases between. Germline V gene sequence: CDR1 SGHRS, CDR2 YFSETQ. CDR3 length equals 14 residues. The CDR3 nucleotides read TGCGCCAGCAGCTTCGGGAAATCCTCCTACGAGCAGTACTTC. The encoded protein is CASSFGKSSYEQYF.

The chain has TRBV2 and TRBJ1-1; 8 bases match TRBD1. V gave up 6 bases and J gave up 3 bases; unmatched junction bases: 24. The CDR3 consists of 20 residues. Looked up from germline, CDR1 is SNHLY and CDR2 is FYNNEI. CDR3: CASSDGGIQGVSVRDTEAFF. The CDR3 nucleotides are TGTGCCAGCAGCGACGGTGGGATACAGGGGGTTTCTGTTCGGGACACTGAAGCTTTCTTT.

V is TRBV7-8 and J is TRBJ2-3; D assignment may be TRBD1 or TRBD2 (6 bases each). Per germline, CDR1 SGHVS and CDR2 FQNEAQ. Trimming removed 5 bases at V and 3 bases at J, with 15 bases between. This CDR3 is 15 amino acids long. This CDR3 is CASSPPRGTTDTQYF. DNA of the CDR3: TGTGCCAGCAGCCCACCCCGCGGGACAACAGATACGCAGTATTTT.

The chain combines TRBV27 with TRBJ1-5; D possibly corresponds to TRBD1 (5 bases). Deletions cut 3 bases from V and 2 bases from J, with 11 bases between. The CDR3 spans 15 residues. Per the germline V gene, CDR1 is MNHEY and CDR2 is SMNVEV (reference sequence). The DNA for the CDR3 is TGTGCCAGCAGTTTGGCAGGGCGGCGCAATCAGCCCCAGCATTTT. Translated: CASSLAGRRNQPQHF.

V and J are TRBV5-1 and TRBJ1-1; the D is unclear. The germline gives CDR1 SGHRS, CDR2 YFSETQ. The CDR3 is 13 residues long. The ends were cut back, 1 base at V and 1 base at J, with 5 bases in the middle. Here the CDR3 DNA reads TGCGCCAGCAGCTTGTCTGAGAACACTGAAGCTTTCTTT. It specifies CASSLSENTEAFF.

The J gene is TRBJ2-1, the V gene TRBV29-1, with TRBD1 matching 9 bases. Germline CDR1 reads SQVTM; CDR2 reads ANQGSEA. V lost 4 bases to trimming and J lost 4 bases; unmatched junction nucleotides: 5. This CDR3 spans 14 amino acids. The CDR3 region is CSVAPGQGYNEQFF. CDR3 in DNA: TGCAGCGTTGCTCCGGGACAGGGTTACAATGAGCAGTTCTTC.

This clone was seen a few times. This chain links TRBV7-9 with TRBJ2-4; TRBD1 matches 9 bases. The V and J ends lost 5 bases and 5 bases, in that order; junction bases with no gene match: 4. Per germline, CDR1 SEHNR and CDR2 FQNEAQ (reference sequence). The CDR3 runs to 14 residues. The CDR3 sequence: CASSRGDRENIQYF. As DNA, the CDR3 is TGTGCCAGCAGCCGCGGGGACAGGGAAAACATTCAGTACTTC.

The chain combines TRBV28 with TRBJ2-5; 7 bases fit TRBD1. V shed 6 bases, J shed 2 bases, and the junction held 15 bases outside the gene matches. The length of the CDR3 is 17 residues. Per the germline V gene, CDR1 is MDHEN and CDR2 is SYDVKM. The CDR3 here is CASRGSTGALIQETQYF. Here the CDR3 DNA reads TGTGCCAGCAGAGGATCAACAGGGGCGCTAATACAAGAGACCCAGTACTTC.

This clone was found a few times. The rearrangement uses TRBV2 and TRBJ2-3, with 10 bases that match TRBD1. Germline V gives CDR1 SNHLY, CDR2 FYNNEI. CDR3 size: 14 residues. Germline trimming cut 6 bases from V and 6 bases from J; bases unmatched to any gene: 6. CDR3 in amino acids: CASRARTGGDTQYF. In DNA form, the CDR3 reads TGTGCCAGCAGAGCTAGGACAGGGGGGGATACGCAGTATTTT.

This clone showed up just once. The chain is built from TRBV29-1 and TRBJ1-2, with 9 bases fitting TRBD1. J was trimmed by 6 bases and V by 0 bases; bases with no gene match: 8. The CDR3 consists of 15 residues. Germline V gives CDR1 SQVTM, CDR2 ANQGSEA. CDR3 nucleotide sequence: TGCAGCGTTGAAGATCGGGACAGGGCTTGGGATGGCTACACCTTC. Its translation: CSVEDRDRAWDGYTF.

V is TRBV4-1 and J is TRBJ2-5; 13 bases are shared with TRBD2. CDR3 size: 16 residues. J was trimmed by 5 bases and V by 5 bases; bases with no gene match: 8. Germline CDR1 is MGHRA and CDR2 is YSYEKL. The CDR3 sequence is CASSNSGTSGEETQYF. The CDR3 nucleotides read TGCGCCAGCAGCAACTCGGGGACTAGCGGGGAGGAGACCCAGTACTTC.

This clone was detected only once. The V and J genes are TRBV25-1 and TRBJ2-3, with D uncertain. Looked up from germline, CDR1 is MGHDK and CDR2 is SYGVNS. The CDR3 spans 15 residues. With 4 bases removed from V and 0 bases from J, the gap between germline ends came to 11 bases. The CDR3 sequence: CASSGRVMSTDTQYF. The CDR3 bases are TGTGCCAGCAGTGGCCGGGTCATGAGCACAGATACGCAGTATTTT.

The chain recombines TRBV4-1 with TRBJ1-1; the D gene is possibly TRBD1 (5 bases). The germline V and J ends were trimmed by 0 bases and 12 bases, with 17 bases remaining between them. The CDR3 has 14 residues. Looked up from germline, CDR1 is MGHRA and CDR2 is YSYEKL. The CDR3 nucleotides are TGCGCCAGCAGCCAAGATGGGGGGACGGAGGCACCTTTCTTT. This translates into CASSQDGGTEAPFF.